This section outlines one T cell receptor beta chain sequence together with its context. This sample stems from a study of blood T cell repertoires in COVID-19. Profiled with immunoSEQ multiplex PCR; TCRdb holds only in-frame clones, not every one. The table has fewer than 200,000 clones, roughly 87% seen once. This CDR3 is built from 17 residues. The V and J ends lost 1 base and 5 bases respectively, with 19 bases between them. Germline V lookup: CDR1 SGHRS, CDR2 YFSETQ. Sequenced material: PBMCs or T cells enriched from blood (not recorded which). The genes are TRBV5-1 and TRBJ1-5; D gene ambiguous. This TCR was sampled from a human donor with acute COVID-19. The donor label of this sample is uncertain. CDR3 loop: CASSLKQLRKPHQPQHF. The DNA for the CDR3 is TGCGCCAGCAGCTTGAAACAGTTACGTAAGCCCCATCAGCCCCAGCATTTT.